What follows is one T cell receptor beta chain and its context. The antigen remains undetermined. This sample is drawn from a study of CD8 T cells in Susac syndrome. This CDR3 comprises 15 residues. Trimming took 0 bases from V and 4 from J, leaving 10 bases between them. In germline, CDR1 is MGHRA, CDR2 YSYEKL. With random hexamers, reverse transcription was performed on about 0.5 to 1 ug of RNA. TCRdb redid the calling of the immunoSEQ multiplex PCR reads with MiXCR, one entry per CDR3 protein. There are 150,000 to 200,000 distinct CDR3 sequences in the sample; 95% to 97% occur only once, and around 0.12% lies in the top ten. Whole-study results and caveats: Repertoires of Susac syndrome CD4+ T cells lacked clonal expansion.

This sequence joins TRBV4-1 and TRBJ1-5; the D is unclear. The origin of this receptor is a human donor with Susac syndrome. Sequencing was performed on CD4+ T cells from PBMCs. The CDR3 nucleotides read TGCGCCAGCAGCCAAGAAAGGACGGCTAATCAGCCCCAGCATTTT. Amino acid sequence: CASSQERTANQPQHF.